This TCR beta chain was obtained from a study of cytomegalovirus exposure and HLA in healthy donors. The CDR3 spans 14 residues. Trimming removed 7 bases from V and 2 bases from J; junction bases left unmatched: 8. CDR1 and CDR2 (germline): MNHEY, SVGAGI. It was with 60 Vbeta and 13 Jbeta primers that the PCR ran. Profiled with immunoSEQ multiplex PCR; TCRdb holds only in-frame clones, not every one. The data show about 170,000 clones, 60% to 80% seen once. Study-level findings and limits: Several top significant clusters appeared, in a later analysis, to be linked to common viral pathogens.

Worth noting for this clone: Its specificity is not known.

Sequencing was done on a sample of PBMCs. The origin of this receptor is a man in his forties in good health and CMV-seropositive. The V gene is TRBV6-5, the J gene TRBJ2-7, with 7 nucleotides matching TRBD1. CDR3 nucleotides: TGTGCCAGCATCGACAGGGCTGCTCCCTACGAGCAGTACTTC. This codes for CASIDRAAPYEQYF.